The clone carrying this T cell receptor (beta chain) was observed at least ten times. This record comes from a study of response to subunit inactivated influenza vaccine. TCRdb re-derived calls from the RT-PCR reads in MiXCR, one entry per CDR3 protein. Of some 850,000 distinct CDR3 sequences in the sample, roughly 20% were seen once. The CDR3 loop spans 14 amino acids. The germline CDR1 and CDR2 sequences are DFQATT and SNEGSKA (reference sequence). Trimming removed 3 bases from V and 0 bases from J, with 11 bases in between. The TCR was taken from a man aged 50-59 years who received an inactivated influenza vaccine. This material consisted of PBMCs from blood, taken roughly 5 days after vaccination. The chain is built from TRBV20-1 and TRBJ2-5; D is perhaps TRBD2 (6 bases). CDR3 nucleotides: TGCAGTGCTAGCGGACTAACGTACCAAGAGACCCAGTACTTC. Translating it yields CSASGLTYQETQYF.